A single sample gave rise to the 14 T cell receptor beta chains below, sequenced in a study of blood T cell repertoires in COVID-19. This table comes from immunoSEQ multiplex PCR, and its TCRdb copy is limited to in-frame clones, with some not included. The data hold about 230,000 clones, with roughly 81% observed a single time. The sample consisted of peripheral blood. The receptors here all came from a man in his forties or fifties with acute or convalescent COVID-19.

The rearrangement uses TRBV29-1 and TRBJ2-5, with a tentative D call TRBD1 (6 bases). CDR1 and CDR2 (germline): SQVTM, ANQGSEA. V was clipped by 7 bases and J by 5 bases, with 20 bases between them. The CDR3 loop spans 14 amino acids. The CDR3, as DNA: TGCAGCGCACTGGGACATCCCCGTGGGGAGACCCAGTACTTC. This sequence encodes CSALGHPRGETQYF.

The chain joins TRBV7-8 to TRBJ2-2; tentative D call: TRBD1 (5 bases). Trimming stripped 4 bases from V and 2 bases from J, with 14 bases between. This CDR3 spans 16 amino acids. CDR1 and CDR2 from the germline V gene are SGHVS and FQNEAQ. The CDR3 region is CASSSFRQGNTGELFF. CDR3 nucleotides: TGTGCCAGCAGCTCATTCAGGCAGGGCAACACCGGGGAGCTGTTTTTT.

The CDR3 reads CASSEAPYLETQYF. In nucleotides, the CDR3 is TGTGCCAGCAGTGAAGCGCCCTACCTAGAGACCCAGTACTTC. The rearrangement uses TRBV6-1 and TRBJ2-5; D uncertain. The CDR3 has 14 amino acids. The V gene lost 0 bases and the J gene lost 4 bases, with 9 bases spanning the gap. The germline V gene has CDR1 MNHNS and CDR2 SASEGT.

The V and J genes are TRBV9 and TRBJ2-2, with 7 positions matching TRBD1. Germline CDR1 SGDLS, CDR2 YYNGEE. Trimming at V came to 5 bases and at J to 5 bases, leaving 6 bases not matched to a gene. The CDR3 is 14 residues long. The CDR3 nucleotides read TGTGCCAGCAGATCACAGGGGAATACCGGGGAGCTGTTTTTT. This codes for CASRSQGNTGELFF. The full variable domain, rest sourced from reference TRBV9 and TRBJ2-2, is DSGVTQTPKHLITATGQRVTLRCSPRSGDLSVYWYQQSLDQGLQFLIQYYNGEERAKGNILERFSAQQFPDLHSELNLSSLELGDSALYFCASRSQGNTGELFFGEGSRLTVL.

The chain carries TRBV9 and TRBJ2-1; 13 bases agree with TRBD2. This CDR3 has 15 residues. Germline lookup yields CDR1 SGDLS and CDR2 YYNGEE. V lost 4 bases and J lost 6; bases outside the gene matches: 4. The CDR3 DNA reads TGTGCCAGCAGCATACTAGCGGGGGGGCCCAATGAGCAGTTCTTC. It codes for CASSILAGGPNEQFF. The full variable domain, completed using reference TRBV9 and TRBJ2-1, is DSGVTQTPKHLITATGQRVTLRCSPRSGDLSVYWYQQSLDQGLQFLIQYYNGEERAKGNILERFSAQQFPDLHSELNLSSLELGDSALYFCASSILAGGPNEQFFGPGTRLTVL.

In this sample, this clone turned up once. J is TRBJ2-1 and V is TRBV11-2; 10 nucleotides match TRBD1. V shed 3 bases, J shed 4 bases, and the junction held 6 bases outside the gene matches. This CDR3 spans 16 amino acids. Germline assignment: CDR1 SGHAT and CDR2 FQNNGV. The CDR3 loop is CASSLGQGKGYNEQFF. The CDR3 DNA is TGTGCCAGCAGCTTGGGACAGGGGAAGGGTTACAATGAGCAGTTCTTC.

CDR3 DNA sequence: TGCGCCGGCCAGTCACAGAGAACTAATGAAAAACTGTTTTTT. The encoded protein is CAGQSQRTNEKLFF. The chain is built from TRBV10-1 and TRBJ1-4, with D uncertain. Trimming removed 11 bases from V and 1 base from J, with 14 bases in between. Germline values: CDR1 WNHNN, CDR2 SYGVQD (reference sequence). CDR3 length equals 14 residues.

The chain links TRBV6-5 to TRBJ2-7; 11 nucleotides line up with TRBD1. Trimming cost V 2 bases and J 5 bases; bases outside gene matches: 8. This CDR3 region has 16 residues. Germline assignment: CDR1 MNHEY and CDR2 SVGAGI. The CDR3 reads CASSYDRGQGEDEQYF. CDR3 coding DNA: TGTGCCAGCAGTTACGATAGGGGACAGGGGGAAGACGAGCAGTACTTC.

This rearrangement joins TRBV5-1 to TRBJ1-4, with D possibly TRBD1 on 5 matching bases. The CDR3 spans 13 residues. From germline, CDR1 is SGHRS and CDR2 YFSETQ. The V and J ends lost 4 bases and 7 bases respectively, with 11 bases between them. The chain's CDR3 is CASSGQSGEKLFF. The DNA of the CDR3 is TGCGCCAGCAGCGGACAATCAGGTGAAAAACTGTTTTTT. Drawing the rest from reference TRBV5-1 and TRBJ1-4, the complete variable domain is KAGVTQTPRYLIKTRGQQVTLSCSPISGHRSVSWYQQTPGQGLQFLFEYFSETQRNKGNFPGRFSGRQFSNSRSEMNVSTLELGDSALYLCASSGQSGEKLFFGSGTQLSVL.

The rearrangement uses TRBV5-1 and TRBJ2-2, with TRBD1 as a possible D gene (5 bases). The V end lost 2 bases, the J end lost 0 bases, and 11 bases lay between the germline ends. Germline V lookup: CDR1 SGHRS, CDR2 YFSETQ. The CDR3 consists of 16 residues. CDR3 sequence reads: CASSLLGATNTGELFF. DNA for the CDR3: TGCGCCAGCAGCTTATTAGGGGCCACGAACACCGGGGAGCTGTTTTTT.

The V and J genes are TRBV11-2 and TRBJ1-1; no definite D call. Trimming pared 6 bases from V and 4 bases from J, leaving 15 bases between. Per the germline V gene, CDR1 is SGHAT and CDR2 is FQNNGV. CDR3 length equals 14 residues. The CDR3 nucleotides read TGTGCCAGCAGACTGGGCCTGAGCGGCACTGAAGCTTTCTTT. It codes for CASRLGLSGTEAFF.

This clone was seen only once. V is TRBV29-1 and J is TRBJ2-5; TRBD1 agrees at 8 bases. The CDR3 totals 13 residues. Per the germline V gene, CDR1 is SQVTM and CDR2 is ANQGSEA. V trimming: 4 bases; J trimming: 4 bases; junction bases outside the gene matches: 5. The CDR3 sequence: CSVAQQGGETQYF. In nucleotides, the CDR3 is TGCAGCGTTGCCCAACAGGGGGGAGAGACCCAGTACTTC.

The chain uses TRBV19 and TRBJ1-1, with D possibly TRBD1 on 5 matching bases. This CDR3 is 14 amino acids long. Trimming took off 2 bases at V and 6 bases at J, with 13 bases between the two ends. Germline V gene data show CDR1 as LNHDA and CDR2 as SQIVND (reference sequence). The CDR3 region is CASSIRGSGPEAFF. For the CDR3, the DNA is TGTGCCAGTAGTATAAGGGGATCGGGCCCTGAAGCTTTCTTT.

This clone showed up just once. V usage is TRBV4-1 and J usage is TRBJ2-1; perhaps TRBD2 as D (6 bases). CDR1 is MGHRA, CDR2 YSYEKL, per germline. V was shortened by 4 bases and J by 7 bases, with 11 bases between the two germline ends. This CDR3 comprises 13 residues. In DNA form, the CDR3 reads TGCGCCAGCAGCCCCCTCGGGGGAAATGAGCAGTTCTTC. Translated: CASSPLGGNEQFF.